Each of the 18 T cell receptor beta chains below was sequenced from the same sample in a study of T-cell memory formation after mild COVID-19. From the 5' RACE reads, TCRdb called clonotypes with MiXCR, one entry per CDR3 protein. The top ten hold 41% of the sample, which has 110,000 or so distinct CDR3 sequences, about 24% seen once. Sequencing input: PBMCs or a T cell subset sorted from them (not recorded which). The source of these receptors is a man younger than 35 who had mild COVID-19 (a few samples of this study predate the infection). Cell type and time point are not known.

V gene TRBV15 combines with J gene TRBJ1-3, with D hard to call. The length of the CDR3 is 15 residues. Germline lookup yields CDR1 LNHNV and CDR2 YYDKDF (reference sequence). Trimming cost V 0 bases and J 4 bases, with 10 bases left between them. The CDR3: CATSRDRGSGNTIYF. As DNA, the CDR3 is TGTGCCACCAGCAGAGATCGGGGTTCGGGAAACACCATATATTTT.

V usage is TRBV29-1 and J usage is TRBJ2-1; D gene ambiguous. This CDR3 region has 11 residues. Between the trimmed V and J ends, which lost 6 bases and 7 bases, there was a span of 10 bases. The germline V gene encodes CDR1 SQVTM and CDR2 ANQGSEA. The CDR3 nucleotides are TGCAGCGTCCGCTTTAATAATGAGCAGTTCTTC. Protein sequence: CSVRFNNEQFF.

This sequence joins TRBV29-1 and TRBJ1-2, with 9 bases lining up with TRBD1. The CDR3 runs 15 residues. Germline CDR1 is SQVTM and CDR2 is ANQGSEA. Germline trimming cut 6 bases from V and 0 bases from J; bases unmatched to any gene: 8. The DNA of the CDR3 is TGCAGCGTAAACAGGGGGCAGGAAGCTAACTATGGCTACACCTTC. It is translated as CSVNRGQEANYGYTF.

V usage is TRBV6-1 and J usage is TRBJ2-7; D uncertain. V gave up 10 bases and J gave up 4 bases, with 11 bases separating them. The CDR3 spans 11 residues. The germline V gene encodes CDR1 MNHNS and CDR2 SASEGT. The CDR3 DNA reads TGTGCCATCACCACGCCATACGAGCAGTACGTC. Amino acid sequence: CAITTPYEQYV.

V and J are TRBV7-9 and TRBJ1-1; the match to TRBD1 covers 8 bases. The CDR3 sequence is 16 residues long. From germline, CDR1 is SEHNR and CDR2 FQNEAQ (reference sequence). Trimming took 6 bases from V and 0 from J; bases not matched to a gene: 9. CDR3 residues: CASRPQGAGMNTEAFF. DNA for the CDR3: TGTGCCAGCAGACCGCAGGGGGCGGGGATGAACACTGAAGCTTTCTTT.

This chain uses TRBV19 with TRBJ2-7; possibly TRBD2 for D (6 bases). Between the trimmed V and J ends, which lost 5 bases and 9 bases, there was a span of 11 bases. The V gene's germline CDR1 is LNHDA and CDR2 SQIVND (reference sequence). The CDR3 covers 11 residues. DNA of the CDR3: TGTGCCAGTAGTGCGGGGTCCGTGCAGTACTTC. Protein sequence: CASSAGSVQYF.

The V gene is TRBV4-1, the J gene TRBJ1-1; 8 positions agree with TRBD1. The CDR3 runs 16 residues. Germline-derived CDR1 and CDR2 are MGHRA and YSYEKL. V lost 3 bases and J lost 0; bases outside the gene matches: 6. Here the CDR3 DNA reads TGCGCCAGCAGCCAGGGGGGGGGACAGGTGAACACTGAAGCTTTCTTT. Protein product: CASSQGGGQVNTEAFF.

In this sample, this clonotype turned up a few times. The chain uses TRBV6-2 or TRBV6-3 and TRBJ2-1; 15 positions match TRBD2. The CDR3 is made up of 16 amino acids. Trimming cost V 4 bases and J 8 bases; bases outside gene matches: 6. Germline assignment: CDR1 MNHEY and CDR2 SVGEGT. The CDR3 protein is CASSSPGLAGGDEQFF. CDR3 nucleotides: TGTGCCAGCAGTTCCCCGGGACTAGCGGGGGGAGATGAGCAGTTCTTC.

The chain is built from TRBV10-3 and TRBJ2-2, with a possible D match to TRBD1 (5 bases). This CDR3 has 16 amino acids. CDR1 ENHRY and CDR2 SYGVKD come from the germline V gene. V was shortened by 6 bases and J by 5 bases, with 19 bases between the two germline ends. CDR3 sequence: CAIREPWQGGTGELFF. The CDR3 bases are TGTGCCATCAGGGAACCCTGGCAGGGCGGTACCGGGGAGCTGTTTTTT.

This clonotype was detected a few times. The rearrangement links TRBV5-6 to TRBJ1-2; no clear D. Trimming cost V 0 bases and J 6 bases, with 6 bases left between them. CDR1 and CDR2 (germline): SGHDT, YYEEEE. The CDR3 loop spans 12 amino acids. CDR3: CASSLGADGYTF. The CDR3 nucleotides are TGTGCCAGCAGCTTGGGAGCAGATGGCTACACCTTC. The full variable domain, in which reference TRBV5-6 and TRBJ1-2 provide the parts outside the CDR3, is DAGVTQSPTHLIKTRGQQVTLRCSPKSGHDTVSWYQQALGQGPQFIFQYYEEEERQRGNFPDRFSGHQFPNYSSELNVNALLLGDSALYLCASSLGADGYTFGSGTRLTVV.

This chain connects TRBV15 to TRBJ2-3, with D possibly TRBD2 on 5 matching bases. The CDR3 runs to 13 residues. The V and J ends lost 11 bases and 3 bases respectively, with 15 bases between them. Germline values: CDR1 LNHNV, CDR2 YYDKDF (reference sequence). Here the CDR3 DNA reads TGTGCCTCCCAATCCGGGGTAACAGATACGCAGTATTTT. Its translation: CASQSGVTDTQYF. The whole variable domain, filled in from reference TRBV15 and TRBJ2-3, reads DAMVIQNPRYQVTQFGKPVTLSCSQTLNHNVMYWYQQKSSQAPKLLFHYYDKDFNNEADTPDNFQSRRPNTSFCFLDIRSPGLGDTAMYLCASQSGVTDTQYFGPGTRLTVL.

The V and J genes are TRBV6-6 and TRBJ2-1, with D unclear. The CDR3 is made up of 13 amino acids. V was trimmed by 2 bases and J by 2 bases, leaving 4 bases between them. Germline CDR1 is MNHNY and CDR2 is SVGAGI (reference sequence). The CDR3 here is CASSYVPYNEQFF. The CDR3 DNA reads TGTGCCAGCAGTTACGTCCCCTACAATGAGCAGTTCTTC.

DNA of the CDR3: TGTGCCAGTCAGGGGTCGGACACTGAAGCTTTCTTT. It codes for CASQGSDTEAFF. The chain recombines TRBV7-9 with TRBJ1-1, with a weak D call TRBD1 (6 bases). Trimming stripped 9 bases from V and 3 bases from J, with 11 bases between. The CDR3 consists of 12 residues. CDR1 SEHNR and CDR2 FQNEAQ come from the germline V gene (reference sequence).

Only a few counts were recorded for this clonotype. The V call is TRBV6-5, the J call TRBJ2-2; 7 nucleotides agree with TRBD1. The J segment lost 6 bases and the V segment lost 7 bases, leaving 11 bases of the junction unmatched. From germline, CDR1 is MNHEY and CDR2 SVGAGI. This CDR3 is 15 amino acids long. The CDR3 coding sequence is TGTGCCAGCACCTGGCTAGGGGGCGTAGCCGGGGAGCTGTTTTTT. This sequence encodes CASTWLGGVAGELFF.

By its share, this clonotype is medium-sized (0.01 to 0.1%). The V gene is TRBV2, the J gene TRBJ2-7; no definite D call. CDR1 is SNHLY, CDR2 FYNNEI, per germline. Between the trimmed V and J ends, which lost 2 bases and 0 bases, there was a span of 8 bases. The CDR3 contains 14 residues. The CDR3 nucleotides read TGTGCCAGCAGTGAACGGACGAGCTCCTACGAGCAGTACTTC. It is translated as CASSERTSSYEQYF.

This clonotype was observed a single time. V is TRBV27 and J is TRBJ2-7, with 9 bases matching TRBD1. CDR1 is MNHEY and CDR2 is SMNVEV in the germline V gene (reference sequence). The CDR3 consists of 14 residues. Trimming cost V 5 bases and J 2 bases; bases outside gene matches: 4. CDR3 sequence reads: CASSPRDRAYEQYF. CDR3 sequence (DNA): TGTGCCAGCAGTCCCCGGGACAGGGCCTACGAGCAGTACTTC.

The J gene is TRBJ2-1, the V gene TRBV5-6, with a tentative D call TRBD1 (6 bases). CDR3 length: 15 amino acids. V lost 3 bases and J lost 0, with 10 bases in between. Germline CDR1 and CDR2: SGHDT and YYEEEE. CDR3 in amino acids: CASSWGRPSYNEQFF. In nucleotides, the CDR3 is TGTGCCAGCAGCTGGGGGCGGCCCTCCTACAATGAGCAGTTCTTC.

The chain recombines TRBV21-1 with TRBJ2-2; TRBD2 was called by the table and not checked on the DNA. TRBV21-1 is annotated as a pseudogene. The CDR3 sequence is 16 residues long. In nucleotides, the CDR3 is TGTGCCAGCAGCAACCTAGCGGGCACCTACACCGGGGAGCTGTTTTTT. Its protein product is CASSNLAGTYTGELFF.